This T cell receptor (beta chain) was sequenced for a study of cytomegalovirus exposure and HLA in healthy donors. Regarding the study as a whole: CMV serostatus alone was available as immune exposure information. In an earlier analysis, about 87% or about 30%: the productive usage of most TCR beta V segments.

Use of 60 Vbeta and 13 Jbeta primers characterized the PCR. Clones were read by immunoSEQ multiplex PCR, and TCRdb kept only the in-frame ones, dropping some. The table records fewer than 120,000 clones, around 76% of them present only once. Per germline, CDR1 SGHDT and CDR2 YYEEEE. The CDR3 covers 12 residues. J lost 8 bases, V lost 6 bases, and 7 bases had no gene match. Details on this clone: Its antigen is not identified.

The clonotype was recovered from a young man in good health and CMV-seropositive. The chain joins TRBV5-6 to TRBJ1-2; 7 positions match TRBD1. Sequenced material: PBMCs. This CDR3 reads CASNRDSYGYTF. The CDR3 DNA reads TGTGCCAGCAACCGGGACAGTTACGGCTACACCTTC.